This T cell receptor (beta chain) was recovered during a study of identical twins. Study findings and constraints: Memory repertoires lacked the insertion deficit that abundant cord blood beta clonotypes showed.

Only healthy Caucasians were enrolled as donors. The CDR3 length is 14 residues. The J segment lost 4 bases and the V segment lost 7 bases, leaving 5 bases of the junction unmatched. In its sample, this clonotype was seen a few times. Its antigen is not known. TCRdb fed the 5' RACE reads into MiXCR, producing one record per CDR3 protein. The sample yields approximately 600,000 distinct CDR3 sequences, more than 9% seen once. In addition, the sample was reused for a study of yellow fever vaccine responses in identical twins. That report adds: Twins' vaccine T cell responses reportedly seemed partly convergent and partly personalized.

The TCR sequence derives from a woman aged 18-29 years in good health. This chain joins TRBV12-3 or TRBV12-4 and TRBJ2-1; 9 bases map to TRBD2. Input material: PBMCs. This CDR3 reads CASNPLAGYNEQFF. The CDR3 DNA sequence: TGTGCCAGCAACCCCCTAGCGGGATACAATGAGCAGTTCTTC.